Listed here are 31 T cell receptor beta chains from one sample, sequenced in a study of graft-versus-host responses after intestinal transplantation. Some clones are missing from TCRdb's copy, which holds only in-frame ones; the method was immunoSEQ multiplex PCR. This repertoire shows about 37,000 clones, around 90% found once; its top ten account for more than 15%. Graft tissue processing released intraepithelial and lamina propria lymphocytes. The source material was ileum tissue, sampled roughly 200 days after intestinal transplant. All receptors come from a human patient who received an intestinal transplant, so some T cells may come from the graft donor.

In this sample, this clone turned up once. The gene calls are TRBV10-2 and TRBJ1-3; D unresolved. This CDR3 spans 13 amino acids. From germline, CDR1 is WSHSY and CDR2 SAAADI. The V gene lost 3 bases and the J gene lost 3 bases, with 6 bases spanning the gap. DNA for the CDR3: TGCGCCAGCAGTGAAGGGCTTGGAAACACCATATATTTT. It translates to CASSEGLGNTIYF.

This chain connects TRBV15 to TRBJ2-7; D not certain. The V and J ends lost 2 bases and 8 bases respectively, with 16 bases between them. Germline lookup yields CDR1 LNHNV and CDR2 YYDKDF (reference sequence). The CDR3 totals 14 residues. The CDR3 spells CATSRSLVPTQQYF. For the CDR3, the DNA is TGTGCCACCAGCAGAAGCCTTGTTCCCACGCAGCAGTACTTC.

The chain is built from TRBV30 and TRBJ2-7; TRBD1 agrees at 7 bases. Germline V gene sequence: CDR1 GTSNPN, CDR2 SVGIG (reference sequence). Trimming at V came to 8 bases and at J to 1 base, leaving 2 bases not matched to a gene. The CDR3 runs 11 residues. This CDR3 reads CAGGQSYEQYF. CDR3 sequence (DNA): TGTGCCGGGGGACAGTCCTACGAGCAGTACTTC.

This chain joins TRBV6-1 and TRBJ2-7, with 12 bases that match TRBD2. This CDR3 is built from 16 residues. V lost 0 bases, J lost 4 bases, and 4 bases stayed unmatched. Looked up from germline, CDR1 is MNHNS and CDR2 is SASEGT. This chain's CDR3 is CASSEAGLAGGYEQYF. For the CDR3, the DNA is TGTGCCAGCAGTGAAGCAGGCCTAGCGGGAGGGTACGAGCAGTACTTC.

The rearrangement uses TRBV5-4 and TRBJ1-2; TRBD1 matches 8 bases. CDR1 and CDR2 (germline): SGHNT, YYREEE (reference sequence). The CDR3 runs 13 residues. The J segment lost 4 bases and the V segment lost 4 bases, leaving 3 bases of the junction unmatched. The CDR3 DNA reads TGTGCCAGCAGCCGGACAGGGCCCTATGGCTACACCTTC. It encodes CASSRTGPYGYTF.

V and J are TRBV28 and TRBJ2-2, with a possible D match to TRBD1 (6 bases). The V and J ends lost 7 bases and 1 base respectively, with 13 bases between them. This CDR3 region has 15 residues. The germline CDR1 and CDR2 sequences are MDHEN and SYDVKM. As DNA, the CDR3 is TGTGCCAGCAACAGGGAGACACGGAACACCGGGGAGCTGTTTTTT. Its translation is CASNRETRNTGELFF. Together with reference TRBV28 and TRBJ2-2, the CDR3 gives the full variable domain: DVKVTQSSRYLVKRTGEKVFLECVQDMDHENMFWYRQDPGLGLRLIYFSYDVKMKEKGDIPEGYSVSREKKERFSLILESASTNQTSMYLCASNRETRNTGELFFGEGSRLTVL.

The chain recombines TRBV28 with TRBJ2-7; 11 bases match TRBD2. The CDR3 totals 17 residues. Germline CDR1 and CDR2: MDHEN and SYDVKM. Trimming took 6 bases from V and 5 from J; bases not matched to a gene: 15. The chain's CDR3 is CASRPTRTGLAVDEQYF. The CDR3 DNA sequence: TGTGCCAGCAGGCCTACGCGAACGGGACTAGCGGTTGACGAGCAGTACTTC.

A single count supports this clone. The V call is TRBV6-5, the J call TRBJ2-7, with D uncertain. Germline values: CDR1 MNHEY, CDR2 SVGAGI. The CDR3 extends over 14 amino acids. The ends were cut back, 5 bases at V and 0 bases at J, with 11 bases in the middle. CDR3 in DNA: TGTGCCAGCAGTCCAGAGGAGAGCTCCTACGAGCAGTACTTC. Its translation is CASSPEESSYEQYF.

CDR3 DNA: TGTGCCAGCAGGCGGGACACGGTCAATTCACCCCTCCACTTT. This translates into CASRRDTVNSPLHF. This chain links TRBV9 with TRBJ1-6; perhaps TRBD1 as D (6 bases). Germline V gene sequence: CDR1 SGDLS, CDR2 YYNGEE. The V end was cut by 5 bases, the J end by 7 bases, with 13 bases between. The CDR3 spans 14 residues.

This clone was seen just once. The CDR3 loop is CASSLARDLTTYEQYF. DNA of the CDR3: TGCGCCAGCAGCTTGGCCCGGGACTTGACTACCTACGAGCAGTACTTC. J is TRBJ2-7 and V is TRBV5-1, with a tentative D call TRBD2 (6 bases). This CDR3 is built from 16 residues. Deletions cut 0 bases from V and 2 bases from J, with 15 bases between. Germline V gene lookup returns CDR1 SGHRS and CDR2 YFSETQ. The full variable domain, its missing parts supplied by reference TRBV5-1 and TRBJ2-7, is KAGVTQTPRYLIKTRGQQVTLSCSPISGHRSVSWYQQTPGQGLQFLFEYFSETQRNKGNFPGRFSGRQFSNSRSEMNVSTLELGDSALYLCASSLARDLTTYEQYFGPGTRLTVT.

This rearrangement joins TRBV12-5 to TRBJ2-1, with 9 nucleotides matching TRBD2. The CDR3 extends over 13 amino acids. Germline CDR1 reads LGHNT; CDR2 reads FRNRAP. V was clipped by 7 bases and J by 9 bases; unmatched bases: 7. The CDR3 sequence is CASVSSGAGEQFF. DNA of the CDR3: TGTGCTAGTGTCTCTAGCGGGGCCGGTGAGCAGTTCTTC.

This chain uses TRBV5-6 with TRBJ1-1; D not certain. Germline-derived CDR1 and CDR2 are SGHDT and YYEEEE. Trimming pared 2 bases from V and 8 bases from J, leaving 13 bases between. The CDR3 is made up of 13 amino acids. In DNA form, the CDR3 reads TGTGCCAGCAGCTTTGGGTTACCGGGCGAAGCTTTCTTT. This encodes CASSFGLPGEAFF.

The chain couples TRBV5-1 to TRBJ2-5; the match to TRBD2 covers 13 bases. The CDR3 sequence is 16 residues long. CDR1 is SGHRS and CDR2 is YFSETQ in the germline V gene. V was pared by 3 bases and J by 4 bases, with 6 bases of the junction left unmatched. The CDR3 loop reads CASSYGLAGAGETQYF. DNA for the CDR3: TGCGCCAGCAGCTACGGACTAGCGGGAGCAGGAGAGACCCAGTACTTC.

The chain employs TRBV5-1 and TRBJ2-5; tentative D call: TRBD1 (5 bases). V was shortened by 0 bases and J by 4 bases, with 13 bases between the two germline ends. The CDR3 consists of 15 residues. Germline values: CDR1 SGHRS, CDR2 YFSETQ. The CDR3 protein is CASSLEAGPTETQYF. DNA for the CDR3: TGCGCCAGCAGCTTGGAGGCAGGGCCGACAGAGACCCAGTACTTC.

By share, this clone counts as medium-sized. The chain is built from TRBV6-5 and TRBJ2-1; D may be TRBD2 (6 bases). The CDR3 consists of 14 residues. Looked up from germline, CDR1 is MNHEY and CDR2 is SVGAGI. V dropped 5 bases and J dropped 1 base, with 9 bases sitting between them. The CDR3 coding sequence is TGTGCCAGCAGTACGGCGGGGTCCTACAATGAGCAGTTCTTC. Protein product: CASSTAGSYNEQFF.

This clone was seen only once. The chain has TRBV28 and TRBJ1-2; D might be TRBD1 (6 bases). Trimming removed 3 bases at V and 5 bases at J, with 10 bases between. The CDR3 runs 13 residues. Germline V CDR1 and CDR2: MDHEN, SYDVKM. CDR3 amino acids: CASSFRGAYGYTF. The DNA for the CDR3 is TGTGCCAGCAGTTTTCGGGGGGCTTATGGCTACACCTTC.

This clone turned up a few times. The CDR3 protein is CASMKVVNNEKLFF. The CDR3 region has the DNA TGTGCCAGCATGAAGGTGGTGAATAATGAAAAACTGTTTTTT. The gene calls are TRBV2 and TRBJ1-4; D is uncertain. V gave up 7 bases and J gave up 4 bases, with 13 bases separating them. The CDR3 runs 14 residues. The germline V gene has CDR1 SNHLY and CDR2 FYNNEI.

The V call is TRBV2, the J call TRBJ2-7; 9 bases agree with TRBD2. Trimming took 9 bases from V and 3 from J; bases not matched to a gene: 6. CDR3 size: 13 residues. The germline CDR1 and CDR2 sequences are SNHLY and FYNNEI. CDR3 nucleotides: TGTGCCAGTCTGTGGCGGGAGGGCTACGAGCAGTACTTC. Protein sequence: CASLWREGYEQYF. Filled out from reference TRBV2 and TRBJ2-7, the complete variable domain reads EPEVTQTPSHQVTQMGQEVILRCVPISNHLYFYWYRQILGQKVEFLVSFYNNEISEKSEIFDDQFSVERPDGSNFTLKIRSTKLEDSAMYFCASLWREGYEQYFGPGTRLTVT.

This chain connects TRBV13 to TRBJ2-5; D is ambiguous. This CDR3 has 14 amino acids. V was shortened by 2 bases and J by 1 base, with 8 bases between the two germline ends. The V gene's germline CDR1 is PRHDT and CDR2 FYEKMQ (reference sequence). CDR3 DNA: TGTGCCAGCAGCTTAAGCTACAGCCAAGAGACCCAGTACTTC. It specifies CASSLSYSQETQYF. Drawing the rest from reference TRBV13 and TRBJ2-5, the complete variable domain is AAGVIQSPRHLIKEKRETATLKCYPIPRHDTVYWYQQGPGQDPQFLISFYEKMQSDKGSIPDRFSAQQFSDYHSELNMSSLELGDSALYFCASSLSYSQETQYFGPGTRLLVL.

CDR3 sequence reads: CASSLEGAGGYTF. DNA of the CDR3: TGTGCCAGCAGCTTAGAGGGGGCCGGGGGCTACACCTTC. This chain joins TRBV7-9 and TRBJ1-2; 7 bases are a match to TRBD1. Germline values: CDR1 SEHNR, CDR2 FQNEAQ (reference sequence). With V trimmed by 1 base and J by 8 bases, 4 bases remained unmatched. This CDR3 is 13 amino acids long.

V gene TRBV28 combines with J gene TRBJ2-5; the match to TRBD2 covers 13 bases. V was clipped by 4 bases and J by 4 bases; unmatched bases: 6. CDR1 and CDR2 from the germline V gene are MDHEN and SYDVKM. CDR3 length: 16 amino acids. This chain's CDR3 is CASSSGTSGMRETQYF. For the CDR3, the DNA is TGTGCCAGCAGTTCCGGGACTAGCGGGATGCGAGAGACCCAGTACTTC.

The V call is TRBV28, the J call TRBJ2-2, with D maybe TRBD1 (5 bases). CDR3 length: 17 residues. Germline CDR1 and CDR2: MDHEN and SYDVKM. V dropped 5 bases and J dropped 1 base, with 17 bases sitting between them. CDR3 sequence (DNA): TGTGCCAGCAGTCGCCCCCAGGGAATAGGGAACACCGGGGAGCTGTTTTTT. Protein: CASSRPQGIGNTGELFF.

The rearrangement joins TRBV5-5 to TRBJ2-2, with 12 positions matching TRBD1. V dropped 4 bases and J dropped 6; count of bases not matched to a gene: 4. Germline assignment: CDR1 SGHKS and CDR2 YYEKEE (reference sequence). This CDR3 region has 15 residues. The CDR3 reads CASSLGQGAAGELFF. The CDR3 DNA is TGTGCCAGCAGCCTGGGACAGGGGGCGGCCGGGGAGCTGTTTTTT. Together with reference TRBV5-5 and TRBJ2-2, the CDR3 gives the full variable domain: DAGVTQSPTHLIKTRGQQVTLRCSPISGHKSVSWYQQVLGQGPQFIFQYYEKEERGRGNFPDRFSARQFPNYSSELNVNALLLGDSALYLCASSLGQGAAGELFFGEGSRLTVL.

V is TRBV5-4 and J is TRBJ2-3; maybe TRBD1 (6 bases). Per germline, CDR1 SGHNT and CDR2 YYREEE (reference sequence). Trimming took 4 bases from V and 1 from J, leaving 7 bases between them. The CDR3 totals 13 residues. CDR3 nucleotides: TGTGCCAGCAGCGAGGGGGGCACAGATACGCAGTATTTT. It yields the protein CASSEGGTDTQYF.

As to this clone: The same CDR3 arises from other DNA sequences in this sample as well. The rearrangement uses TRBV4-1 and TRBJ2-3; 7 nucleotides line up with TRBD2. Germline V gives CDR1 MGHRA, CDR2 YSYEKL. CDR3 size: 16 residues. Unmatched junction bases numbered 6, after V lost 0 bases and J lost 3 bases. The chain's CDR3 is CASSQDRASGTDTQYF. DNA for the CDR3: TGCGCCAGCAGCCAAGATAGGGCTAGCGGAACAGATACGCAGTATTTT.

The gene calls are TRBV19 and TRBJ2-3; the D is unclear. The V end lost 5 bases, the J end lost 0 bases, and 12 bases lay between the germline ends. The CDR3 totals 15 residues. The germline V gene has CDR1 LNHDA and CDR2 SQIVND (reference sequence). CDR3 in amino acids: CASSLTYPSTDTQYF. DNA for the CDR3: TGTGCCAGTAGTTTGACGTATCCTAGCACAGATACGCAGTATTTT.

This sequence joins TRBV5-3 and TRBJ2-7; either TRBD1 or TRBD2 may fit D (5 bases each). TRBV5-3 has ORF status, its function being uncertain. V was clipped by 8 bases and J by 3 bases, with 12 bases between them. The CDR3 has 12 residues. In DNA, the CDR3 is TGTGCCAGCAGGGCGGGCAACTACGAGCAGTACTTC. Translating it yields CASRAGNYEQYF.

The chain uses TRBV2 and TRBJ1-5, with 8 bases aligning to TRBD1. In germline, CDR1 is SNHLY, CDR2 FYNNEI. The CDR3 has 13 amino acids. The V segment lost 4 bases and the J segment 9 bases; nucleotides outside the gene matches: 5. The CDR3 DNA is TGTGCCAGCAGTGGGACAGGGCCTCGGCCCCAGCATTTT. As protein: CASSGTGPRPQHF.

The CDR3 DNA sequence: TGTGCCAGCAGCCCGTTTGAGTGGGGGGACGGCTCTGGGGCCAACGTCCTGACTTTC. As protein: CASSPFEWGDGSGANVLTF. The V and J genes are TRBV4-2 and TRBJ2-6; D may be TRBD2 (6 bases). This CDR3 has 19 amino acids. With 4 bases removed from V and 0 bases from J, the gap between germline ends came to 19 bases. In germline, CDR1 is LGHNA, CDR2 YNFKEQ.

The chain is built from TRBV5-6 and TRBJ1-1; D gene uncertain. Germline-derived CDR1 and CDR2 are SGHDT and YYEEEE. V was cut by 2 bases and J by 7 bases, with 12 bases left in between. The CDR3 extends over 13 amino acids. This CDR3 is CASSFGGQLEAFF. In DNA, the CDR3 is TGTGCCAGCAGCTTTGGCGGGCAGCTTGAAGCTTTCTTT.

The gene calls are TRBV15 and TRBJ2-7; D may be TRBD2 (6 bases). The CDR3 covers 14 residues. Germline loops: CDR1 LNHNV, CDR2 YYDKDF (reference sequence). V dropped 5 bases and J dropped 0 bases, with 11 bases sitting between them. CDR3 in DNA: TGTGCCACCAGCGCTTTCGGGGGCTCCTACGAGCAGTACTTC. Protein: CATSAFGGSYEQYF.